The 12 T cell receptor beta chains listed next were all sequenced from one sample in a study of T-cell reconstitution after alpha-beta-depleted transplantation in children. As it was prepared, the TCRbeta library received unique molecular identifiers. One entry per CDR3 protein results from TCRdb running MiXCR on the PCR reads. The sample yields 83,000 or so distinct CDR3 sequences, more than 7% seen once. The specimen comprised PBMCs from the stem cell graft donor, sampled from the stem cell graft. The source of these receptors is a human donor who donated a stem cell graft to a child with congenital amegakaryocytic thrombocytopenia.

This clonotype was found many times. The chain has TRBV12-3 or TRBV12-4 and TRBJ2-5; 7 bases fit TRBD1. Trimming took 7 bases from V and 0 from J; bases not matched to a gene: 5. The CDR3 contains 14 residues. This CDR3 reads CASMPGQYQETQYF. CDR3 DNA: TGTGCCAGCATGCCGGGACAGTACCAAGAGACCCAGTACTTC.

At least ten counts were recorded for this clonotype. This chain joins TRBV20-1 and TRBJ1-6; maybe TRBD1 (6 bases). V dropped 1 base and J dropped 4 bases, with 14 bases sitting between them. The CDR3 has 16 amino acids. The germline CDR1 and CDR2 sequences are DFQATT and SNEGSKA (reference sequence). The DNA of the CDR3 is TGCAGTGCTAGAGTCAGGGGTGGGGGGTATAATTCACCCCTCCACTTT. Encoded protein: CSARVRGGGYNSPLHF.

This clonotype was seen repeatedly, ten times or more. V is TRBV19 and J is TRBJ2-1; TRBD2 matches at 9 bases. V trimming: 5 bases; J trimming: 8 bases; junction bases outside the gene matches: 13. The CDR3 is 16 residues long. Germline CDR1 LNHDA, CDR2 SQIVND (reference sequence). CDR3 residues: CASSLPGVAGVHEQFF. Here the CDR3 DNA reads TGTGCCAGTAGTCTCCCCGGGGTAGCGGGAGTTCATGAGCAGTTCTTC.

This clonotype was picked up a small number of times. The chain couples TRBV4-2 to TRBJ1-4; the D is unclear. In germline, CDR1 is LGHNA, CDR2 YNFKEQ. The CDR3 consists of 15 residues. V shed 4 bases and J shed 6 bases, with 15 bases lying between them. This CDR3 is CASSPRTAADEKLFF. In nucleotides, the CDR3 is TGTGCCAGCAGCCCGCGGACCGCCGCTGATGAAAAACTGTTTTTT.

This chain uses TRBV20-1 with TRBJ1-1; perhaps TRBD1 as D (6 bases). Germline V CDR1 and CDR2: DFQATT, SNEGSKA (reference sequence). Deletions cut 8 bases from V and 6 bases from J, with 37 bases between. This CDR3 contains 19 residues. The CDR3 sequence: CSFRGPGTGSVRAQAEAFF. As DNA, the CDR3 is TGCAGTTTCAGGGGCCCGGGGACGGGATCGGTGAGGGCTCAGGCTGAAGCTTTCTTT.

By frequency in the sample, this clonotype is medium-sized. The chain couples TRBV5-1 to TRBJ1-1; 7 bases map to TRBD1. Losses at the gene ends were 4 bases for V and 2 bases for J; bases not matched to a gene: 11. The CDR3 extends over 16 amino acids. Germline CDR1 is SGHRS and CDR2 is YFSETQ. The CDR3 nucleotides read TGCGCCAGCAGCCCCACAGGGGATGGCCTTAACACTGAAGCTTTCTTT. This gives the protein CASSPTGDGLNTEAFF.

At least ten counts were recorded for this clonotype. The chain combines TRBV7-6 with TRBJ1-1; 8 bases match TRBD1. The CDR3 contains 14 residues. Germline assignment: CDR1 SGHVS and CDR2 FNYEAQ. The trim removed 4 bases at V and 1 base at J, leaving 2 bases unmatched. Here the CDR3 reads CASSYRGGNTEAFF. The CDR3 bases are TGTGCCAGCAGCTACAGGGGGGGGAACACTGAAGCTTTCTTT.

This clonotype was observed many times. The chain links TRBV29-1 to TRBJ2-3; the D call may be TRBD1 or TRBD2 (5 bases each). CDR1 and CDR2 from the germline V gene are SQVTM and ANQGSEA. Trimming took 8 bases from V and 11 from J, leaving 17 bases between them. This CDR3 has 11 residues. The DNA for the CDR3 is TGCAGCCCTCGCGTGGGGGTCGTGCAGTATTTT. It codes for CSPRVGVVQYF.

The chain recombines TRBV29-1 with TRBJ2-7; 7 bases are shared with TRBD2. V shed 3 bases, J shed 2 bases, and the junction held 4 bases outside the gene matches. The length of the CDR3 is 13 residues. Germline CDR1 SQVTM, CDR2 ANQGSEA. The CDR3 here is CSVEGGATYEQYF. CDR3 DNA: TGCAGCGTTGAGGGAGGGGCCACCTACGAGCAGTACTTC.

This clonotype has a count of ten or more. V is TRBV12-3 or TRBV12-4 and J is TRBJ1-1; perhaps TRBD1 as D (6 bases). The CDR3 runs 16 residues. The V end lost 0 bases, the J end lost 5 bases, and 16 bases lay between the germline ends. The CDR3, as DNA: TGTGCCAGCAGTTTAGCGCCAGGGGCGTTCGGGACTGAAGCTTTCTTT. Encoded protein: CASSLAPGAFGTEAFF.

This clonotype showed up many times. The chain recombines TRBV3-1 with TRBJ1-2; a weak D match, TRBD1 (5 bases). The length of the CDR3 is 15 residues. Trimming took 3 bases from V and 1 from J, leaving 12 bases between them. Looked up from germline, CDR1 is LGHDT and CDR2 is YNNKEL (reference sequence). The CDR3 DNA follows: TGTGCCAGCAGCCACCGGGGGACGGGTAACTATGGCTACACCTTC. Protein: CASSHRGTGNYGYTF. Based on the CDR3 plus reference TRBV3-1 and TRBJ1-2, the full variable domain is DTAVSQTPKYLVTQMGNDKSIKCEQNLGHDTMYWYKQDSKKFLKIMFSYNNKELIINETVPNRFSPKSPDKAHLNLHINSLELGDSAVYFCASSHRGTGNYGYTFGSGTRLTVV.

This clonotype was found many times. This chain connects TRBV4-1 to TRBJ2-1; D perhaps matches TRBD1 (5 bases). CDR1 and CDR2 from the germline V gene are MGHRA and YSYEKL. V dropped 3 bases and J dropped 9 bases, with 9 bases sitting between them. This CDR3 is 12 amino acids long. CDR3 sequence (DNA): TGCGCCAGCAGCCATCCCCAGGGTGAGCAGTTCTTC. This gives the protein CASSHPQGEQFF.